The rows below give T cell receptor beta chains drawn from one sample of a study of vaccination and CD4 T cells after COVID-19. Antigens for these TCRs are unknown. TCRdb reprocessed the PCR reads via MiXCR and lists one record per CDR3 protein. The data contain more than 20,000 distinct CDR3 sequences, approximately 48% of them seen just once; the ten biggest clones take up 4.6%. Sequencing input: CD4+ T cells from blood, cultured in vitro. The receptors were gathered from a human donor who had recovered from COVID-19. Both conserved end residues are part of each CDR3. Fields, in order: J gene, V gene, clone size, D gene, CDR3 length, CDR3 DNA, CDR3 protein. A D gene is named only where the DNA matches it firmly. Size is omitted from some rows. Given values are once, few, many or a class for expanded clones.

j_call: TRBJ2-7; v_call: TRBV6-1; clone_size: NA; d_call: TRBD2; cdr3_length: 14; cdr3_nt: TGTGCCAGCAGTGGACTAGCGGGAGGGGGAGAGCAGTACTTC; cdr3_aa: CASSGLAGGGEQYF
j_call: TRBJ1-4; v_call: TRBV20-1; clone_size: few; d_call: TRBD1; cdr3_length: 14; cdr3_nt: TGCAGTGCTAGAGGGGACAGGGAGTACGAAAAACTGTTTTTT; cdr3_aa: CSARGDREYEKLFF
j_call: TRBJ1-2; v_call: TRBV28; clone_size: NA; d_call: NA; cdr3_length: 14; cdr3_nt: TGTGCCAGCATGGACGGTGGAGCTAACTATGGCTACACCTTC; cdr3_aa: CASMDGGANYGYTF
j_call: TRBJ2-3; v_call: TRBV18; clone_size: NA; d_call: NA; cdr3_length: 14; cdr3_nt: TGTGCCAGCTCACTGGGACACGACACAGATACGCAGTATTTT; cdr3_aa: CASSLGHDTDTQYF
j_call: TRBJ2-3; v_call: TRBV7-3; clone_size: NA; d_call: NA; cdr3_length: 16; cdr3_nt: TGTGCCAGCAGCTTAAACCCGGGGAGGAGCACAGATACGCAGTATTTT; cdr3_aa: CASSLNPGRSTDTQYF
j_call: TRBJ2-7; v_call: TRBV24-1; clone_size: few; d_call: NA; cdr3_length: 13; cdr3_nt: TGTGCCACCAGTAAGCTGGGCTCCTACGAGCAGTACTTC; cdr3_aa: CATSKLGSYEQYF
j_call: TRBJ2-7; v_call: TRBV6-2/TRBV6-3; clone_size: NA; d_call: TRBD1; cdr3_length: 17; cdr3_nt: TGTGCCAGCAGTTACTCTGGGGGACAGGGCCCGCTGGGGGAGCAGTACTTC; cdr3_aa: CASSYSGGQGPLGEQYF
j_call: TRBJ1-1; v_call: TRBV20-1; clone_size: NA; d_call: NA; cdr3_length: 12; cdr3_nt: TGCAGTGCTACTCGGATGAACACTGAAGCTTTCTTT; cdr3_aa: CSATRMNTEAFF
j_call: TRBJ2-5; v_call: TRBV11-2; clone_size: NA; d_call: NA; cdr3_length: 17; cdr3_nt: TGTGCCAGCAGTCCCGTGGGGGAGGCTTGGGTCGGGGAGACCCAGTACTTC; cdr3_aa: CASSPVGEAWVGETQYF
j_call: TRBJ2-5; v_call: TRBV6-1; clone_size: few; d_call: NA; cdr3_length: 16; cdr3_nt: TGTGCCAGCAGTAGCCCTAGAATTGGGCAACGAGAGACCCAGTACTTC; cdr3_aa: CASSSPRIGQRETQYF
j_call: TRBJ1-2; v_call: TRBV6-1; clone_size: NA; d_call: NA; cdr3_length: 12; cdr3_nt: TGTGCCAGCAGTCAGGCGAACTATGGCTACACCTTC; cdr3_aa: CASSQANYGYTF
j_call: TRBJ2-7; v_call: TRBV6-1; clone_size: few; d_call: NA; cdr3_length: 15; cdr3_nt: TGTGCCTCCCACGAGGGGGGGCCACCTTCTGGGGAGCAGTACTTC; cdr3_aa: CASHEGGPPSGEQYF
j_call: TRBJ1-6; v_call: TRBV19; clone_size: NA; d_call: NA; cdr3_length: 14; cdr3_nt: TGTGCCTGCCACGGGGCCACCTATAATTCACCCCTCCACTTT; cdr3_aa: CACHGATYNSPLHF
j_call: TRBJ2-2; v_call: TRBV7-9; clone_size: NA; d_call: NA; cdr3_length: 14; cdr3_nt: TGTGCCAGCAGCCGGGCGGTGAACACCGGGGAGCTGTTTTTT; cdr3_aa: CASSRAVNTGELFF
j_call: TRBJ2-5; v_call: TRBV7-2; clone_size: large; d_call: NA; cdr3_length: 13; cdr3_nt: TGTGCCAGCAGCTTCACGGGTGGAGAGACCCAGTACTTC; cdr3_aa: CASSFTGGETQYF
j_call: TRBJ1-5; v_call: TRBV19; clone_size: NA; d_call: NA; cdr3_length: 15; cdr3_nt: TGTGCCAGTAGTATAGACAAGTATAGCAATCAGCCCCAGCATTTT; cdr3_aa: CASSIDKYSNQPQHF
j_call: TRBJ2-3; v_call: TRBV6-1; clone_size: NA; d_call: TRBD2; cdr3_length: 18; cdr3_nt: TGTGCCAGCACCAGAATGGATTTGGGGACTAGCAGAACAGATACGCAGTATTTT; cdr3_aa: CASTRMDLGTSRTDTQYF
j_call: TRBJ1-3; v_call: TRBV18; clone_size: NA; d_call: NA; cdr3_length: 12; cdr3_nt: TGTGCCAGCTCACCGGCTGGAAACACCATATATTTT; cdr3_aa: CASSPAGNTIYF
j_call: TRBJ2-7; v_call: TRBV20-1; clone_size: NA; d_call: TRBD2; cdr3_length: 12; cdr3_nt: TGCAGTGCTATCGGGACTAGTGAAGAGCAGTACTTC; cdr3_aa: CSAIGTSEEQYF
j_call: TRBJ2-7; v_call: TRBV20-1; clone_size: NA; d_call: TRBD1; cdr3_length: 14; cdr3_nt: TGCAGTGCCAGGGGGACCCTAAGCTCCTACGAGCAGTACTTC; cdr3_aa: CSARGTLSSYEQYF
j_call: TRBJ1-5; v_call: TRBV28; clone_size: NA; d_call: NA; cdr3_length: 13; cdr3_nt: TGTGCCAGCAGTTCGCAGGGGAAGGCGCCCCAGCATTTT; cdr3_aa: CASSSQGKAPQHF
j_call: TRBJ2-7; v_call: TRBV6-1; clone_size: few; d_call: TRBD2; cdr3_length: 15; cdr3_nt: TGTGCCAGCAGTGAGGGACTAGCGGGGGCTTACGAGCAGTACTTC; cdr3_aa: CASSEGLAGAYEQYF
j_call: TRBJ1-1; v_call: TRBV6-5; clone_size: NA; d_call: TRBD1; cdr3_length: 16; cdr3_nt: TGTGCCAGCAGTTTAGGGCCCGGGACAGAGTACACTGAAGCTTTCTTT; cdr3_aa: CASSLGPGTEYTEAFF
j_call: TRBJ2-3; v_call: TRBV6-1; clone_size: NA; d_call: TRBD2; cdr3_length: 17; cdr3_nt: TGTGCCAGCAGTGATTCCGGACTAGCGGGAAACACAGATACGCAGTATTTT; cdr3_aa: CASSDSGLAGNTDTQYF
j_call: TRBJ1-5; v_call: TRBV20-1; clone_size: few; d_call: NA; cdr3_length: 14; cdr3_nt: TGCAGTGCGAATGACAGGATTGGCAATCAGCCCCAGCATTTT; cdr3_aa: CSANDRIGNQPQHF
j_call: TRBJ1-5; v_call: TRBV10-3; clone_size: few; d_call: TRBD1; cdr3_length: 13; cdr3_nt: TGTGCCATCAGGCTCGACAGGGGTGCGCCCCAGCATTTT; cdr3_aa: CAIRLDRGAPQHF
j_call: TRBJ2-7; v_call: TRBV9; clone_size: NA; d_call: NA; cdr3_length: 15; cdr3_nt: TGTGCCAGCAGCGTAGGTCTCGGGAGCTCCTACGAGCAGTACTTC; cdr3_aa: CASSVGLGSSYEQYF
j_call: TRBJ2-7; v_call: TRBV28; clone_size: NA; d_call: TRBD2; cdr3_length: 17; cdr3_nt: TGTGCCAGCACCCTCCAAGGACTAGCGAAATCCGGGTACGAGCAGTACTTC; cdr3_aa: CASTLQGLAKSGYEQYF
j_call: TRBJ2-2; v_call: TRBV15; clone_size: NA; d_call: TRBD2; cdr3_length: 15; cdr3_nt: TGTGCCACCAGCAGGATGGGGGGGGACACCGGGGAGCTGTTTTTT; cdr3_aa: CATSRMGGDTGELFF
j_call: TRBJ1-5; v_call: TRBV19; clone_size: few; d_call: NA; cdr3_length: 18; cdr3_nt: TGTGCCAGTAGCCTACCGCTGCGGGGCACAGGGAGCAATCAGCCCCAGCATTTT; cdr3_aa: CASSLPLRGTGSNQPQHF
j_call: TRBJ1-2; v_call: TRBV11-3; clone_size: NA; d_call: NA; cdr3_length: 13; cdr3_nt: TGTGCCAGCAGCTTCCCAGATTTGTATGGCTACACCTTC; cdr3_aa: CASSFPDLYGYTF
j_call: TRBJ2-1; v_call: TRBV12-3/TRBV12-4; clone_size: few; d_call: NA; cdr3_length: 13; cdr3_nt: TGTGCCAGCAGTTTTAGGGGCGGGAATGAGCAGTTCTTC; cdr3_aa: CASSFRGGNEQFF
j_call: TRBJ2-1; v_call: TRBV30; clone_size: NA; d_call: NA; cdr3_length: 14; cdr3_nt: TGTGCCTGGAGTGTACTAAATCCGGGAGAGAGGCAGTTCTTC; cdr3_aa: CAWSVLNPGERQFF
j_call: TRBJ1-1; v_call: TRBV20-1; clone_size: few; d_call: NA; cdr3_length: 11; cdr3_nt: TGCAGTGCCAGTTCTAGTTCAGGAGCTTTCTTT; cdr3_aa: CSASSSSGAFF
j_call: TRBJ1-3; v_call: TRBV19; clone_size: few; d_call: NA; cdr3_length: 13; cdr3_nt: TGTGCCAGTCGTGCGATTTCTGGAAACACCATATATTTT; cdr3_aa: CASRAISGNTIYF
j_call: TRBJ1-1; v_call: TRBV6-1; clone_size: few; d_call: NA; cdr3_length: 16; cdr3_nt: TGTGCCAGCAGGCCGGCGACAGACAACTCTAACACTGAAGCTTTCTTT; cdr3_aa: CASRPATDNSNTEAFF
j_call: TRBJ1-5; v_call: TRBV19; clone_size: NA; d_call: NA; cdr3_length: 15; cdr3_nt: TGTGCCAGTAGTATCGCCCTCGGGGGCAATCAGCCCCAGCATTTT; cdr3_aa: CASSIALGGNQPQHF
j_call: TRBJ1-2; v_call: TRBV15; clone_size: NA; d_call: NA; cdr3_length: 16; cdr3_nt: TGTGCCACCAGCAAAGGACCCACGGGCAGGCAATATGGCTACACCTTC; cdr3_aa: CATSKGPTGRQYGYTF
j_call: TRBJ1-1; v_call: TRBV19; clone_size: few; d_call: NA; cdr3_length: 13; cdr3_nt: TGTGCCACTTCAAGGCTTACTAACACTGAAGCTTTCTTT; cdr3_aa: CATSRLTNTEAFF
j_call: TRBJ1-2; v_call: TRBV20-1; clone_size: NA; d_call: NA; cdr3_length: 13; cdr3_nt: TGCAGTGCTACACAAAATACCCTCTATGGCTACACCTTC; cdr3_aa: CSATQNTLYGYTF
j_call: TRBJ2-3; v_call: TRBV24-1; clone_size: NA; d_call: NA; cdr3_length: 12; cdr3_nt: TGTGCCACCAGTGGACAGACAGATACGCAGTATTTT; cdr3_aa: CATSGQTDTQYF
j_call: TRBJ1-1; v_call: TRBV14; clone_size: NA; d_call: NA; cdr3_length: 13; cdr3_nt: TGTGCCAGCAGCCCGAGGGGGGACGGTGAAGCTTTCTTT; cdr3_aa: CASSPRGDGEAFF
j_call: TRBJ1-1; v_call: TRBV6-1; clone_size: NA; d_call: NA; cdr3_length: 13; cdr3_nt: TGTGCCAGCAGTGCGGACGCCATCGGCTGGCCTTTCTTT; cdr3_aa: CASSADAIGWPFF